This TCR beta chain was recovered during a study of shared clonotypes between healthy human individuals. The germline V gene has CDR1 SGHDT and CDR2 YYEEEE. The CDR3 is made up of 14 amino acids. V was cut by 0 bases and J by 7 bases, with 13 bases left in between. The repertoire was sequenced with immunoSEQ multiplex PCR; TCRdb's copy has only in-frame clones and lacks some. The sample consists of approximately 110,000 clones, less than 80% of them appearing once. The chain combines TRBV5-6 with TRBJ2-5, with a tentative D call TRBD1 (5 bases). The source material was memory CD8+ T cells sorted from blood. Regarding subset: CD45RO+ cells pooled with CCR7-negative TemRA cells. The receptor was isolated from a woman aged 25-40 years in good health. CDR3 nucleotide sequence: TGTGCCAGCAGCTTGGCCGACAGTTTGGGGACCCAGTACTTC. Its translation: CASSLADSLGTQYF.